These T cell receptor beta chains were read from a single sample in a study of blood T cell repertoires in COVID-19. The assay was immunoSEQ multiplex PCR, and TCRdb's table has in-frame clones only and misses some. Of approximately 210,000 clones in the sample, approximately 90% were seen once. What was sequenced was peripheral blood. The receptors stem from a woman in her thirties or forties with acute or convalescent COVID-19. CDR3s include the opening cysteine and the closing phenylalanine or tryptophan. A D gene is named only where the DNA matches it firmly. Part of the rows lack a size; the others show once, few, many or a class for expanded clones.

v_gene: TRBV6-6; d_gene: .; abundance: .; j_gene: TRBJ1-4; CDR3nt: TGTGCCAGCAGCTCCGGACGGGAGGTTAATGAAAAACTGTTTTTT; CDR3aa: CASSSGREVNEKLFF
v_gene: TRBV19; d_gene: .; abundance: .; j_gene: TRBJ1-1; CDR3nt: TGTGCCAGTATCAAACAGGGCGCGGCTGAAGCTTTCTTT; CDR3aa: CASIKQGAAEAFF
v_gene: TRBV7-7; d_gene: TRBD2; abundance: .; j_gene: TRBJ2-1; CDR3nt: TGTGCCAGCAGCCTAGGGCCCCGGGGCGGGAGCTCCTACAATGAGCAGTTCTTC; CDR3aa: CASSLGPRGGSSYNEQFF
v_gene: TRBV4-1; d_gene: TRBD1; abundance: few; j_gene: TRBJ1-6; CDR3nt: TGCGCCAGCAGCCCCGCCGCCGGGACAGGGGAAAATTCACCCCTCCACTTT; CDR3aa: CASSPAAGTGENSPLHF
v_gene: TRBV2; d_gene: TRBD1; abundance: .; j_gene: TRBJ1-3; CDR3nt: TGTGCCAGCAGTGGACAGGGCTCTGGAAACACCATATATTTT; CDR3aa: CASSGQGSGNTIYF
v_gene: TRBV7-9; d_gene: .; abundance: .; j_gene: TRBJ1-1; CDR3nt: TGTGCCAGCAGCTCCGACAGCCTTGAAGCTTTCTTT; CDR3aa: CASSSDSLEAFF
v_gene: TRBV5-5; d_gene: .; abundance: .; j_gene: TRBJ1-2; CDR3nt: TGTGCCAGCAGCTTTAGCGCCAGTAACTATGGCTACACCTTC; CDR3aa: CASSFSASNYGYTF
v_gene: TRBV29-1; d_gene: .; abundance: .; j_gene: TRBJ1-1; CDR3nt: TGCAGCAAAATAGGACACGGGGGTGAAGCTTTCTTT; CDR3aa: CSKIGHGGEAFF
v_gene: TRBV29-1; d_gene: TRBD1; abundance: .; j_gene: TRBJ1-2; CDR3nt: TGCAGCGTTGACGGGTCAGGGGGCCTATATGGCTACACCTTC; CDR3aa: CSVDGSGGLYGYTF
v_gene: TRBV27; d_gene: .; abundance: .; j_gene: TRBJ1-6; CDR3nt: TGTGCCAGCGGGTACAGGGTCGGGCGCAGTTCACCCCTCCACTTT; CDR3aa: CASGYRVGRSSPLHF
v_gene: TRBV24-1; d_gene: TRBD1; abundance: .; j_gene: TRBJ1-5; CDR3nt: TGTGCCACCAGTGCAGGGGGTCAGCCCCAGCATTTT; CDR3aa: CATSAGGQPQHF
v_gene: TRBV29-1; d_gene: .; abundance: .; j_gene: TRBJ1-4; CDR3nt: TGCAGCGTTGTAGGACATAATGAAAAACTGTTTTTT; CDR3aa: CSVVGHNEKLFF
v_gene: TRBV12-3/TRBV12-4; d_gene: TRBD1; abundance: .; j_gene: TRBJ1-1; CDR3nt: TGTGCCAGCATCCTTACAGGGGGCACTGAAGCTTTCTTT; CDR3aa: CASILTGGTEAFF
v_gene: TRBV30; d_gene: TRBD2; abundance: .; j_gene: TRBJ2-3; CDR3nt: TGTGCCCGCAAATCTAGCGGGGGGAATACGCAGTATTTT; CDR3aa: CARKSSGGNTQYF
v_gene: TRBV9; d_gene: TRBD1; abundance: .; j_gene: TRBJ1-2; CDR3nt: TGTGCCAGCAGCGCCGCCCTAAACGTCGTCCAGGGGGATGGCTACACCTTC; CDR3aa: CASSAALNVVQGDGYTF
v_gene: TRBV15; d_gene: .; abundance: few; j_gene: TRBJ2-2; CDR3nt: TGTGCCACCAGCAGATCCCTGAACACCGGGGAGCTGTTTTTT; CDR3aa: CATSRSLNTGELFF
v_gene: TRBV10-3; d_gene: TRBD1; abundance: .; j_gene: TRBJ1-2; CDR3nt: TGTGCCATCAGTGATCCCGGGACAGAGCCTTATGGCTACACCTTC; CDR3aa: CAISDPGTEPYGYTF
v_gene: TRBV29-1; d_gene: .; abundance: .; j_gene: TRBJ1-5; CDR3nt: TGCAGCGTTGTGTATGGACAGTCCCAGCCCCAGCATTTT; CDR3aa: CSVVYGQSQPQHF
v_gene: TRBV29-1; d_gene: .; abundance: .; j_gene: TRBJ2-3; CDR3nt: TGCAGCGTTGCGGGGATCGCAGGGGCAGATACGCAGTATTTT; CDR3aa: CSVAGIAGADTQYF
v_gene: TRBV27; d_gene: .; abundance: .; j_gene: TRBJ2-1; CDR3nt: TGTGCCAGCAGTCACCGACTAGGGCCCAGGGATGAGCAGTTCTTC; CDR3aa: CASSHRLGPRDEQFF
v_gene: TRBV29-1; d_gene: .; abundance: .; j_gene: TRBJ2-1; CDR3nt: TGCAGCGTTGGAGGGCTCTCCAATGAGCAGTTCTTC; CDR3aa: CSVGGLSNEQFF
v_gene: TRBV2; d_gene: .; abundance: .; j_gene: TRBJ1-5; CDR3nt: TGTGCCAGCAGTGAGTCCCTGGGGGGAGGCAATCAGCCCCAGCATTTT; CDR3aa: CASSESLGGGNQPQHF
v_gene: TRBV19; d_gene: TRBD1; abundance: .; j_gene: TRBJ1-4; CDR3nt: TGTGCCAGTATAGGAGACAGGGGGACTGAAAAACTGTTTTTT; CDR3aa: CASIGDRGTEKLFF
v_gene: TRBV6-1; d_gene: .; abundance: .; j_gene: TRBJ1-4; CDR3nt: TGTGCCAGCAGTGAAGCGGTAGGGGGTCGGGAAAAACTGTTTTTT; CDR3aa: CASSEAVGGREKLFF
v_gene: TRBV21-1; d_gene: .; abundance: .; j_gene: TRBJ1-3; CDR3nt: TGTGCCAGCAGCCACACAGGGGGCTCTGGAAACACCATATATTTT; CDR3aa: CASSHTGGSGNTIYF
v_gene: TRBV3-1/TRBV3-2; d_gene: .; abundance: .; j_gene: TRBJ1-2; CDR3nt: TGTGCCAGCAGCCCGCAGGCCCTTGGTGGTAACTATGGCTACACCTTC; CDR3aa: CASSPQALGGNYGYTF
v_gene: TRBV3-1/TRBV3-2; d_gene: .; abundance: .; j_gene: TRBJ1-1; CDR3nt: TGTGCCAGCAGCCAAGATACCCCAACAGGGTCCGACACTGAAGCTTTCTTT; CDR3aa: CASSQDTPTGSDTEAFF
v_gene: TRBV6-5; d_gene: .; abundance: once; j_gene: TRBJ1-5; CDR3nt: TGTGCCAGCAGTTTCCACAGTGGGCCCCAGCATTTT; CDR3aa: CASSFHSGPQHF